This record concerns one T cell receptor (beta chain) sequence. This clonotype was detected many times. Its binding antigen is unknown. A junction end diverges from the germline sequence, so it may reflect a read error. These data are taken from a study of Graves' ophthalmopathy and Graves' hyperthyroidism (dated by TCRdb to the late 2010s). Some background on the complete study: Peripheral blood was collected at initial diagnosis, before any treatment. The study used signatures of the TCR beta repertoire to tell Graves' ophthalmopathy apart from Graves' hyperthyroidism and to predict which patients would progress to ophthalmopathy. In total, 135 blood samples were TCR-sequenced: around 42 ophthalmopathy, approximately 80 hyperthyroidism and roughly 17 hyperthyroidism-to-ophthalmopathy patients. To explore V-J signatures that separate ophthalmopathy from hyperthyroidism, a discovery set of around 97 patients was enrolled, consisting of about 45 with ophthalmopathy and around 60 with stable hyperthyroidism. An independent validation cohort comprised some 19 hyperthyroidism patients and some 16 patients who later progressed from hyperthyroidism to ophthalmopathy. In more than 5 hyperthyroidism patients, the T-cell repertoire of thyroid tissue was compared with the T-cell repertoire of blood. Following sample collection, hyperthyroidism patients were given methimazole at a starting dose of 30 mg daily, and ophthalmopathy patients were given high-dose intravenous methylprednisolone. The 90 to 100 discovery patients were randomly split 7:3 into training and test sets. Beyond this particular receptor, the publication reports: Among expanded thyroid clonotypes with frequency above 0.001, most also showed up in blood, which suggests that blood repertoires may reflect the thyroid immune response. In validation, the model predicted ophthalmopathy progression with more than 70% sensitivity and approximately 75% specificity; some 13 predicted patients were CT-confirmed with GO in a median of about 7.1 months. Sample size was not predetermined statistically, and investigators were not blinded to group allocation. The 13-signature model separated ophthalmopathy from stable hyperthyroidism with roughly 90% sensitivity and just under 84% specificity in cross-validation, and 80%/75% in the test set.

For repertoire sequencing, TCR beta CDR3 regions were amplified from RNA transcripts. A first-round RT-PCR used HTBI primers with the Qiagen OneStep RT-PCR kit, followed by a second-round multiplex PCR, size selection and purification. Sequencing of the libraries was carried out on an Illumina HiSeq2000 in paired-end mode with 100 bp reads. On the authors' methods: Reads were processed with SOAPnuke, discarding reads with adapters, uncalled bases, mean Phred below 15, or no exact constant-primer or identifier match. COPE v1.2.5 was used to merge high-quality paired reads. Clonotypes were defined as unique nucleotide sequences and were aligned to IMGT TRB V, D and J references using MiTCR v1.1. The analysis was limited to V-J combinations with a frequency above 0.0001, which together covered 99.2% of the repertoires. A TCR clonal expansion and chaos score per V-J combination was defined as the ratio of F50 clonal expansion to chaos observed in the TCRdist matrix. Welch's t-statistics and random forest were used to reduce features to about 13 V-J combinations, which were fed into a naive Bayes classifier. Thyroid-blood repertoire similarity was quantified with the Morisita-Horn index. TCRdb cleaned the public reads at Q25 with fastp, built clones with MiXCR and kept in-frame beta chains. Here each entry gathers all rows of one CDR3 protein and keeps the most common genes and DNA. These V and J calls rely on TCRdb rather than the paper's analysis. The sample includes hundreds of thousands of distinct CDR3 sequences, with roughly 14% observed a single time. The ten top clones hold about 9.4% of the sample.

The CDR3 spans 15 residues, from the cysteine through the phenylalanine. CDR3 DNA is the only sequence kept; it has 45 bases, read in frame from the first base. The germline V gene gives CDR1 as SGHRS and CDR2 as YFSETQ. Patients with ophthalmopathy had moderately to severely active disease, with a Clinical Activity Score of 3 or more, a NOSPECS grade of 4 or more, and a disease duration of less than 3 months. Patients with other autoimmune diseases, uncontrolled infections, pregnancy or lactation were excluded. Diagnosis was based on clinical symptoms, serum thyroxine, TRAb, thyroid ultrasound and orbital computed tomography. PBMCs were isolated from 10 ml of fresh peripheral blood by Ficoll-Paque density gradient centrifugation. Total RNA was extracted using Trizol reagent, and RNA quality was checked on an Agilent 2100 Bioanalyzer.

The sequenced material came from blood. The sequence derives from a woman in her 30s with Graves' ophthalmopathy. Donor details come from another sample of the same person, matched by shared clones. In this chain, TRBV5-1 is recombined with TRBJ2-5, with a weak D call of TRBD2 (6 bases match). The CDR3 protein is CASSFGGWSQETQYF. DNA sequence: TGCGCCAGTAGCTTCGGAGGGTGGAGCCAAGAGACCCAGTACTTC.